The entry below describes one TCR beta chain. This specimen belongs to a study of blood T cell repertoires in COVID-19. Study context: The origin of the acute and convalescent COVID-19 samples was the United States, Italy and Spain.

With V trimmed by 0 bases and J by 3 bases, 4 bases remained unmatched. The V gene's germline CDR1 is MGHRA and CDR2 YSYEKL. This CDR3 is built from 15 residues. Clones were read by immunoSEQ multiplex PCR, and TCRdb kept only the in-frame ones, dropping some. The table records 130,000 to 150,000 clones, more than 75% of them present only once. The V call is TRBV4-1, the J call TRBJ2-7, with TRBD1 matching over 8 bases. Source material: peripheral blood. This sequence originates from a woman aged 40 to 50 with acute or convalescent COVID-19. CDR3 residues: CASSQEDREYYEQYF. The CDR3 DNA is TGCGCCAGCAGCCAAGAGGACAGGGAGTACTACGAGCAGTACTTC.